Following are 8 T cell receptor beta chains from one sample sequenced in a study of neurological immune-mediated disorders. In TCRdb, the 5' RACE reads were re-called with MiXCR into one record per CDR3 protein. The data hold 84,000 or so distinct CDR3 sequences, with 3.5% to 4.5% observed a single time. Time point reported: longitudinal time-point 3. The sequenced material came from PBMCs. Receptors were obtained from a woman in her sixties or seventies with multiple sclerosis.

This clonotype was detected many times. The chain links TRBV7-9 to TRBJ1-2; D remains unclear. The CDR3 covers 14 residues. CDR1 is SEHNR and CDR2 is FQNEAQ in the germline V gene (reference sequence). The ends were cut back, 5 bases at V and 0 bases at J, with 10 bases in the middle. The CDR3 region is CASSLEGSNYGYTF. The CDR3 nucleotides read TGTGCCAGCAGCCTGGAAGGATCTAACTATGGCTACACCTTC.

The J gene is TRBJ2-2, the V gene TRBV6-6, with 11 bases fitting TRBD1. J was trimmed by 6 bases and V by 6 bases; bases with no gene match: 6. This CDR3 region has 15 residues. CDR1 is MNHNY, CDR2 SVGAGI, per germline (reference sequence). In nucleotides, the CDR3 is TGTGCCAGCAGCCAGGACAGGGGGCGCGCCGGGGAGCTGTTTTTT. Translating gives CASSQDRGRAGELFF.

This clonotype was picked up many times. The CDR3 here is CASSPASGRYTEAFF. The CDR3 coding sequence is TGTGCCAGCTCACCAGCCTCAGGGAGATACACTGAAGCTTTCTTT. The chain couples TRBV18 to TRBJ1-1; TRBD1 might be the D (5 bases). Germline lookup yields CDR1 KGHSH and CDR2 LQKENI. This CDR3 is built from 15 residues. Deletions cut 2 bases from V and 3 bases from J, with 13 bases between.

In its sample, this clonotype was seen many times. The chain is built from TRBV24-1 and TRBJ2-3; D tentatively reads TRBD1 or TRBD2 (5 bases each). Germline V gene data show CDR1 as KGHDR and CDR2 as SFDVKD. This CDR3 is 17 amino acids long. V lost 0 bases and J lost 2, with 14 bases in between. CDR3 protein: CATSDLRGGTHTDTQYF. The CDR3 nucleotides are TGTGCCACCAGTGATTTGCGGGGCGGAACCCACACAGATACGCAGTATTTT.

This clonotype was observed at least ten times. The CDR3 loop reads CASSRNRWRRRTNYGYTF. For the CDR3, the DNA is TGTGCCAGCAGCCGTAATAGGTGGCGGCGGCGTACTAACTATGGCTACACCTTC. The V call is TRBV14, the J call TRBJ1-2, with unresolved D. CDR1 is SGHDN, CDR2 FVKESK, per germline. This CDR3 has 18 residues. The V gene lost 4 bases and the J gene lost 0 bases, with 21 bases spanning the gap.

This clonotype was counted many times. This chain uses TRBV5-6 with TRBJ2-7, with TRBD1 matching 8 bases. Germline V gene lookup returns CDR1 SGHDT and CDR2 YYEEEE. V was pared by 3 bases and J by 6 bases, with 8 bases of the junction left unmatched. The CDR3 sequence is 14 residues long. CDR3 DNA sequence: TGTGCCAGCAGCTCCTCCGACAGGGGTGGCGAGCAGTACTTC. Protein sequence: CASSSSDRGGEQYF.

This clonotype has at least ten counts. The chain links TRBV5-1 to TRBJ2-7; TRBD1 might be the D (7 bases). Germline CDR1 reads SGHRS; CDR2 reads YFSETQ. V was clipped by 4 bases and J by 4 bases, with 21 bases between them. The CDR3 spans 16 residues. CDR3 in DNA: TGCGCCAGCAGCAACGGGGGTCGCCAGGGGGGATACGAGCAGTACTTC. As protein: CASSNGGRQGGYEQYF. Full variable domain (remainder filled in from reference TRBV5-1 and TRBJ2-7): KAGVTQTPRYLIKTRGQQVTLSCSPISGHRSVSWYQQTPGQGLQFLFEYFSETQRNKGNFPGRFSGRQFSNSRSEMNVSTLELGDSALYLCASSNGGRQGGYEQYFGPGTRLTVT.

There are many counts of this clonotype. V gene TRBV20-1 combines with J gene TRBJ2-3; D may be TRBD2 (5 bases). V was shortened by 5 bases and J by 2 bases, with 14 bases between the two germline ends. The germline gives CDR1 DFQATT, CDR2 SNEGSKA (reference sequence). This CDR3 spans 14 amino acids. CDR3 protein: CSAGSGGFTDTQYF. CDR3 coding DNA: TGCAGTGCTGGAAGCGGAGGCTTCACAGATACGCAGTATTTT.